This T cell receptor (beta chain) was obtained from a study of T cell responses to AZD1222 COVID-19 vaccine. Overall study context: The study pooled second doses at about 4 or about 12 weeks. General study points: Females outnumbered males among donors, who were mostly white British; clonal diversity was possibly underestimated. Without day 14 samples, only post-peak T cell repertoires were studied.

Measured with immunoSEQ multiplex PCR; TCRdb has only the in-frame clones, and not every one. This table has some 130,000 clones, around nine tenths appearing once. CDR3 length: 15 residues. Looked up from germline, CDR1 is WSHSY and CDR2 is SAAADI. Trimming shortened V by 5 bases and J by 2 bases, and 13 bases separated the two germline ends. Concerning this clone: Its antigen remains unknown.

The genes are TRBV10-2 and TRBJ1-5; perhaps TRBD1 as D (6 bases). The sequence was collected from an adult in good health. Material: peripheral blood, obtained on day 0 of AZD1222 vaccination. The CDR3 bases are TGCGCCAGCAGTCCGAAGGGGGGGGGCAATCAGCCCCAGCATTTT. Amino acids: CASSPKGGGNQPQHF.